The 12 T cell receptor beta chains presented below share a single source sample, sequenced in a study of metastatic and nonmetastatic thyroid tumors. Each patient came to thyroid surgery without any prior treatment (of any kind). Via MiXCR, TCRdb re-called the PCR reads. The sample has some 13,000 clones; over 9.5% are singletons. Sequencing was performed on blood. The source is a female donor with papillary thyroid cancer or a benign thyroid nodule (not recorded which). Some clones in this sample may be carry-over from other donors' samples.

By share, this clone counts as medium-sized. The V call is TRBV6-1, the J call TRBJ2-7; 11 bases align to TRBD1. Germline trimming cut 7 bases from V and 6 bases from J; bases unmatched to any gene: 2. The CDR3 totals 12 residues. The V gene's germline CDR1 is MNHNS and CDR2 SASEGT. The CDR3 spells CASTGTGGEQYF. Written as DNA, the CDR3 is TGTGCCAGCACCGGGACAGGGGGCGAGCAGTACTTC.

This clone was seen a handful of times. The V call is TRBV6-5, the J call TRBJ2-3, with 11 nucleotides matching TRBD2. From germline, CDR1 is MNHEY and CDR2 SVGAGI. This CDR3 region has 15 residues. V was clipped by 4 bases and J by 3 bases; unmatched bases: 3. The CDR3 region is CASSFSGRATDTQYF. In nucleotides, the CDR3 is TGTGCCAGCAGTTTTAGCGGGAGGGCGACAGATACGCAGTATTTT.

In this sample, this clone turned up many times. The chain joins TRBV28 to TRBJ1-4; 9 bases fit TRBD1. CDR3 length: 15 amino acids. J gave up 5 bases and V 5 bases, and 6 bases lay outside the gene matches. Germline CDR1 is MDHEN and CDR2 is SYDVKM. DNA for the CDR3: TGTGCCAGCAGTCCATTGACAGGGGGGAATGAAAAACTGTTTTTT. Protein: CASSPLTGGNEKLFF.

V and J are TRBV6-1 and TRBJ2-3; 8 positions agree with TRBD1. CDR1 is MNHNS and CDR2 is SASEGT in the germline V gene. The CDR3 has 16 residues. Trimming removed 3 bases from V and 6 bases from J; junction bases left unmatched: 11. CDR3 sequence: CASSDVKGQGPDTQYF. CDR3 sequence (DNA): TGTGCCAGCAGTGACGTGAAAGGACAGGGTCCCGATACGCAGTATTTT.

CDR3 residues: CASKQRGYEQYF. In DNA, the CDR3 is TGTGCCAGCAAACAGCGGGGTTACGAGCAGTACTTC. The rearrangement uses TRBV6-1 and TRBJ2-7, with 7 nucleotides matching TRBD2. The CDR3 is made up of 12 amino acids. The ends lost 7 bases at V and 4 bases at J; junction bases unmatched: 4. CDR1 is MNHNS and CDR2 is SASEGT in the germline V gene.

This clone has a count of ten or more. The J gene is TRBJ1-1, the V gene TRBV7-9; possibly TRBD1 for D (5 bases). CDR3 size: 15 residues. V lost 2 bases and J 1 base, leaving 11 bases between the germline ends. Germline lookup yields CDR1 SEHNR and CDR2 FQNEAQ (reference sequence). The CDR3 sequence: CASSLWGRRNTEAFF. The CDR3 DNA reads as TGTGCCAGCAGCTTATGGGGGAGAAGGAACACTGAAGCTTTCTTT.

The chain has TRBV6-1 and TRBJ1-5; D unresolved. Germline V gene sequence: CDR1 MNHNS, CDR2 SASEGT. This CDR3 spans 14 amino acids. V lost 6 bases and J 4 bases, leaving 13 bases between the germline ends. The CDR3 DNA follows: TGTGCCAGCAGGACGGTGCATCATAATCAGCCCCAGCATTTT. Its protein product is CASRTVHHNQPQHF.

In this sample, this clone turned up many times. The chain carries TRBV6-1 and TRBJ2-5; perhaps D is TRBD1 or TRBD2 (5 bases each). Germline CDR1 reads MNHNS; CDR2 reads SASEGT. Trimming stripped 7 bases from V and 4 bases from J, with 16 bases between. CDR3 size: 14 residues. The DNA for the CDR3 is TGTGCCAGCACCAAAGTTGAGGGGAGAGAGACCCAGTACTTC. Protein: CASTKVEGRETQYF.

By frequency in the sample, this clone is medium-sized. The chain is built from TRBV11-3 and TRBJ1-2; D possibly corresponds to TRBD1 (5 bases). Germline V gives CDR1 SGHNT, CDR2 YENEEA. CDR3 length: 16 residues. V was pared by 1 base and J by 0 bases, with 12 bases between. The CDR3 nucleotides read TGTGCCAGCAGCTTAGCCCAGGGAGGCACTAACTATGGCTACACCTTC. It yields the protein CASSLAQGGTNYGYTF.

This clone came up many times. V usage is TRBV18 and J usage is TRBJ2-1; D unclear. Germline V gene sequence: CDR1 KGHSH, CDR2 LQKENI. V was pared by 4 bases and J by 0 bases, with 10 bases between. The CDR3 is 15 residues long. Here the CDR3 DNA reads TGTGCCAGCTCACTGGGCAGGAGCTCCTACAATGAGCAGTTCTTC. Encoded protein: CASSLGRSSYNEQFF.

This clone was observed a few times. At one of its ends the junction is not consistent with the germline gene, which may arise from a read error. The chain has TRBV2 and TRBJ1-2, with TRBD1 matching 9 bases. The CDR3 has 14 amino acids. Germline CDR1 and CDR2: SNHLY and FYNNEI. The CDR3 sequence is CASSPGTGMYGHTF. The CDR3 DNA reads TGTGCCAGCAGCCCCGGGACAGGGATGTATGGCCACACCTTC.

By proportion, this clone is medium-sized (0.01 to 0.1%). V and J are TRBV6-1 and TRBJ2-5; D is undetermined. This CDR3 spans 16 amino acids. The germline V gene has CDR1 MNHNS and CDR2 SASEGT. The V end lost 1 base, the J end lost 1 base, and 13 bases lay between the germline ends. In DNA, the CDR3 is TGTGCCAGCAGTGAAGGGGTCTCCCTTTTCCAAGAGACCCAGTACTTC. As protein: CASSEGVSLFQETQYF.